This TCR beta chain was recorded in a study of blood T cell repertoires in COVID-19. CDR3 length: 13 residues. Trimming shortened V by 7 bases and J by 1 base, and 10 bases separated the two germline ends. Original data processing: Reference gene primer amplification gave estimated nucleated cell counts. Method: immunoSEQ multiplex PCR; TCRdb's copy keeps in-frame clones and lacks some. V and J calls and clone size follow that table, whereas D and trimming were derived from the DNA. The sample contains around 320,000 clones, 90% of which appear only once. This TCR was recovered from a young woman with acute COVID-19. J is TRBJ1-1 and V is TRBV12-3 or TRBV12-4; tentatively, D is TRBD1 (6 bases). The sequenced material came from PBMCs or T cells enriched from blood (not recorded which). The chain's CDR3 is CASTRTENTEAFF. As DNA, the CDR3 is TGTGCCAGCACCAGGACAGAGAACACTGAAGCTTTCTTT.